The T cell receptor beta chain described here comes from a study of T cells in Graves' hyperthyroidism and ophthalmopathy. Regarding the study as a whole: Stable hyperthyroidism was told apart from ophthalmopathy by a model built on 13 V-J features. Blood held most thyroid clonotypes expanded above 0.001 frequency.

The germline gives CDR1 SGHTA, CDR2 FQGNSA. The CDR3 contains 14 residues. V was pared by 5 bases and J by 4 bases, with 12 bases between. This clonotype was recorded many times. Antigen specificity is unknown. The TCR beta CDR3 regions underwent amplification using RNA transcripts as the source. First-round RT-PCR of the TCR CDR3 relied on the HTBI primer set. TCRdb re-analysed the multiplex PCR reads in MiXCR, keeping a single row per CDR3 protein. The sample contains about 290,000 distinct CDR3 sequences, 13% of which appear only once. Newly diagnosed hyperthyroidism patients aged 18 to 65 years had disease lasting under 2 months. Thyroid ultrasound and orbital computed tomography, with clinical symptoms and serum thyroxine and TRAb, informed diagnoses.

The chain recombines TRBV7-2 with TRBJ1-3, with D perhaps matching TRBD1 (6 bases). Sequenced material: blood. This clonotype was obtained from a woman aged 30 to 39 with Graves' hyperthyroidism that later progressed to Graves' ophthalmopathy. CDR3: CASSAGVIGNTIYF. CDR3 coding DNA: TGTGCCAGCAGCGCAGGGGTGATCGGAAACACCATATATTTT.